The present entry profiles one T cell receptor (beta chain) with its context. Its antigen is unknown. The data belong to a study of identical twins. The germline V and J ends were trimmed by 4 bases and 1 base, with 12 bases remaining between them. The V gene's germline CDR1 is SGHAT and CDR2 FQDESV (reference sequence). This CDR3 spans 15 amino acids. Study-level results: Zero-insertion analyses could be partly confounded by invariant MAIT and iNKT cells.

TCRdb ran MiXCR on the 5' RACE reads and lists one entry per CDR3 protein. The data show about 220,000 distinct CDR3 sequences, 7.5% seen once. These data were also filed under a second study, of yellow fever vaccine responses in identical twins.

The chain carries TRBV11-1 and TRBJ2-3; D is unresolved. The sequencing sample was made of CD8+ T cells sorted from blood. This receptor was taken from a woman under 30 in good health. CDR3 nucleotides: TGTGCCAGCAGCTCCTGGCTAGTGGGCACAGATACGCAGTATTTT. Its protein product is CASSSWLVGTDTQYF.